This T cell receptor beta chain was identified in a study of blood T cell repertoires in COVID-19. As for the study in general: Samples came from the United States, Italy and Spain, spanning acute and convalescent COVID-19. PBMCs, B-cell-depleted T cells, or T cells were the source of the cDNA or gDNA that made up the material.

Trimming cost V 4 bases and J 6 bases, with 17 bases left between them. Germline CDR1 reads LGHDT; CDR2 reads YNNKEL (reference sequence). The CDR3 consists of 15 residues. In the original processing: For nucleated cells, counts were estimated from reference gene primer amplification. The data were produced by immunoSEQ multiplex PCR, yet TCRdb's version contains in-frame clones alone and is incomplete. The V and J calls and clone size come from that table; D and trimming were worked out from the DNA. The table has about 290,000 clones, roughly 80% seen once. Material for sequencing was peripheral blood. The rearrangement uses TRBV3-1 (or the pseudogene TRBV3-2) and TRBJ2-3; weak D call: TRBD2 (6 bases). This TCR derives from a woman between 50 and 59 years old with active or convalescent COVID-19. CDR3 amino acids: CASSPWDLLSDTQYF. CDR3 nucleotide sequence: TGTGCCAGCAGCCCTTGGGACTTACTGTCGGATACGCAGTATTTT.